A single sample is the source of the 9 T cell receptor beta chains below, sequenced in a study of blood T cell repertoires in COVID-19. Produced via immunoSEQ multiplex PCR; TCRdb's table is partial and in-frame only. The sample contains 410,000 or so clones, around 91% of which appear only once. Sequenced: peripheral blood. These TCRs come from a middle-aged woman with COVID-19, enrolled during active disease.

J is TRBJ1-6 and V is TRBV9; D is perhaps TRBD1 (5 bases). Per the germline V gene, CDR1 is SGDLS and CDR2 is YYNGEE. V lost 4 bases to trimming and J lost 4 bases, with 15 bases between them. This CDR3 is built from 16 residues. CDR3 sequence: CASSLKIRAYNSPLHF. The CDR3 DNA is TGTGCCAGCAGCCTTAAGATCAGGGCATATAATTCACCCCTCCACTTT.

The chain is built from TRBV27 and TRBJ1-5; TRBD1 matches 9 bases. The CDR3 is 15 residues long. CDR1 is MNHEY and CDR2 is SMNVEV in the germline V gene (reference sequence). J was trimmed by 8 bases and V by 1 base; bases with no gene match: 6. The CDR3 protein is CASSLLGQGREPQHF. The CDR3 DNA reads as TGTGCCAGCAGTTTATTGGGACAGGGTCGGGAGCCCCAGCATTTT.

The V call is TRBV19, the J call TRBJ1-5; 12 nucleotides align to TRBD1. Germline CDR1 LNHDA, CDR2 SQIVND (reference sequence). The CDR3 length is 19 residues. V dropped 3 bases and J dropped 6; count of bases not matched to a gene: 15. CDR3 region: CASSMKQGTGGRHVQPQHF. For the CDR3, the DNA is TGTGCCAGTAGTATGAAACAAGGGACAGGGGGCCGACATGTTCAGCCCCAGCATTTT.

The J gene is TRBJ1-1, the V gene TRBV4-3; 8 bases are shared with TRBD1. The CDR3 spans 15 residues. Germline V gene data show CDR1 as LGHNA and CDR2 as YSLEER. V lost 3 bases and J lost 8; bases outside the gene matches: 11. The DNA of the CDR3 is TGCGCCAGCAGCCACGTGGGGACAGGCTCCAGGGAAGCTTTCTTT. Its translation: CASSHVGTGSREAFF.

V and J are TRBV19 and TRBJ1-5, with TRBD1 matching 7 bases. CDR1 LNHDA and CDR2 SQIVND come from the germline V gene (reference sequence). After removal of 6 bases from V and 3 bases from J, the junction contained 8 bases not matched to a gene. This CDR3 spans 15 amino acids. CDR3 sequence reads: CASRGAGGHNQPQHF. The CDR3 DNA sequence: TGTGCCAGTAGGGGAGCAGGGGGACACAATCAGCCCCAGCATTTT.

Concerning this clone itself: Sequence at one end of the junction differs from germline and may be a read error. The rearrangement links TRBV7-7 to TRBJ2-7; D gene ambiguous. In germline, CDR1 is SSHAT, CDR2 FNYEAQ (reference sequence). This CDR3 is 16 amino acids long. For the CDR3, the DNA is TGTGCTAGCAGCTTTATTCGAGTTTCAAGCTCCTACGAGCAGTACTTC. Protein: CASSFIRVSSSYEQYF.

Concerning this clone: The sample contains more than one DNA sequence encoding this CDR3. The chain carries TRBV28 and TRBJ1-3, with a weak D call TRBD1 (5 bases). Germline assignment: CDR1 MDHEN and CDR2 SYDVKM. The V gene lost 5 bases and the J gene lost 1 base, with 6 bases spanning the gap. The CDR3 extends over 13 amino acids. The CDR3 here is CASSRGSGNTIYF. As DNA, the CDR3 is TGTGCCAGCAGTCGGGGGTCTGGAAACACCATATATTTT.

The chain has TRBV28 and TRBJ2-2, with a tentative D call TRBD2 (5 bases). The CDR3 contains 15 residues. The germline gives CDR1 MDHEN, CDR2 SYDVKM. Trimming took 5 bases from V and 4 from J, leaving 14 bases between them. This CDR3 is CASSPHMAGTGELFF. CDR3 in DNA: TGTGCCAGCAGTCCACATATGGCGGGCACCGGGGAGCTGTTTTTT.

The rearrangement joins TRBV18 to TRBJ1-5, with a possible D match to TRBD1 (6 bases). The germline V gene has CDR1 KGHSH and CDR2 LQKENI. Trimming pared 2 bases from V and 1 base from J, leaving 9 bases between. This CDR3 region has 15 residues. The CDR3 region is CASSPAQGSNQPQHF. CDR3 in DNA: TGTGCCAGCTCACCAGCACAGGGAAGCAATCAGCCCCAGCATTTT.